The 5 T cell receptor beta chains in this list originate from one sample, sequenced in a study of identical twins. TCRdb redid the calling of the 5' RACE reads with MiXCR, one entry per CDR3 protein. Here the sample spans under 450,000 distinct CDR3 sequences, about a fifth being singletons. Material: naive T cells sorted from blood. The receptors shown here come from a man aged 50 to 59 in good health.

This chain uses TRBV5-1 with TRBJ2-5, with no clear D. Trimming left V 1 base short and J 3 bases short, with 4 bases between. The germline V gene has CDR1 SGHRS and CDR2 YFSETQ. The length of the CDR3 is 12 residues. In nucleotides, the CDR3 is TGCGCCAGCAGCTTGCCGAAAGAGACCCAGTACTTC. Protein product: CASSLPKETQYF.

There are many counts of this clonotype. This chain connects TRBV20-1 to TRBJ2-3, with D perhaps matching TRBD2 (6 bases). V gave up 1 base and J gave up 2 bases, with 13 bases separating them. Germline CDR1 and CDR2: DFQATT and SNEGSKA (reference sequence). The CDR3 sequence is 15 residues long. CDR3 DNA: TGCAGTGCTAGAGGGGGGGACGGACCCACAGATACGCAGTATTTT. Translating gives CSARGGDGPTDTQYF.

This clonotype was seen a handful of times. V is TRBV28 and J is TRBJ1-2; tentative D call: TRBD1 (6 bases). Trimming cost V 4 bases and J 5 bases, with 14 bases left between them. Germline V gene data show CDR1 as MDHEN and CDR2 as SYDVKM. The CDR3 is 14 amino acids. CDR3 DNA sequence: TGTGCCAGCAGTTCTATCGGCAGGGGATATGGCTACACCTTC. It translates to CASSSIGRGYGYTF.

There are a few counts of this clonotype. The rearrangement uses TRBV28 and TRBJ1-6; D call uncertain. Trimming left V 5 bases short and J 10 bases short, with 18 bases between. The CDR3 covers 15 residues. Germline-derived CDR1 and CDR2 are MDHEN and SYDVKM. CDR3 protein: CASSGSPLISSPLHF. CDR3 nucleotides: TGTGCCAGCAGTGGTTCCCCCTTAATTTCCTCACCCCTCCACTTT. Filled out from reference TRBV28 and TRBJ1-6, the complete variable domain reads DVKVTQSSRYLVKRTGEKVFLECVQDMDHENMFWYRQDPGLGLRLIYFSYDVKMKEKGDIPEGYSVSREKKERFSLILESASTNQTSMYLCASSGSPLISSPLHFGNGTRLTVT.

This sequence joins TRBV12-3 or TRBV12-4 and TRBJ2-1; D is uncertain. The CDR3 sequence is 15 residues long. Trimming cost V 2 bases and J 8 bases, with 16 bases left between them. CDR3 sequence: CASSLSRTGQDEQFF. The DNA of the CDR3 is TGTGCCAGCAGTTTAAGCCGGACGGGTCAGGATGAGCAGTTCTTC.